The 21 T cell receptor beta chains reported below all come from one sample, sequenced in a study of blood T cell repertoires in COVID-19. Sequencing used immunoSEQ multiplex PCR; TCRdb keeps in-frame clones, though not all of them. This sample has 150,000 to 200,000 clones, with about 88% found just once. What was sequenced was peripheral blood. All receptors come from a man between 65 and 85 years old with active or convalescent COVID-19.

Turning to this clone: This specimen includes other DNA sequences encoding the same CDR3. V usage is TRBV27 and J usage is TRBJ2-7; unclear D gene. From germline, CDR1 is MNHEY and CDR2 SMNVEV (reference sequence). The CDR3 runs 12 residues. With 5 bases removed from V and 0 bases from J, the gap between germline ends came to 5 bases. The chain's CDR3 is CASSPSSYEQYF. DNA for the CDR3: TGTGCCAGCAGTCCTAGCTCCTACGAGCAGTACTTC.

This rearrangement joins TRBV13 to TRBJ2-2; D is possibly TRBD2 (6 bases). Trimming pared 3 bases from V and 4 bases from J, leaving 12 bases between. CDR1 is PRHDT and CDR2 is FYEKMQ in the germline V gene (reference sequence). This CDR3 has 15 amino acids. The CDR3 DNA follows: TGTGCCAGCAGCTTCTGGGGAGCGGGCACCGGGGAGCTGTTTTTT. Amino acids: CASSFWGAGTGELFF.

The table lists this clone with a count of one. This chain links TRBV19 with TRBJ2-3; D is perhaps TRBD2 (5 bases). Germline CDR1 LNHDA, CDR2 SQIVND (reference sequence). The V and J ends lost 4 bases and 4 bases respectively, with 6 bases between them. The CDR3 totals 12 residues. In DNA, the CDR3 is TGTGCCAGTAGTAGGGGAGCAGATACGCAGTATTTT. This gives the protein CASSRGADTQYF.

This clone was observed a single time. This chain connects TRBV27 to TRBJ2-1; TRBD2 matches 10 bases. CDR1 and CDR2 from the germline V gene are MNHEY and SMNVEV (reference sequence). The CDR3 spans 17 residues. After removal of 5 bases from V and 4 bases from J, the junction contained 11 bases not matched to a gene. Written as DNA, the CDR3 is TGTGCCAGCAGTCCGAAGGTGGTAGCGGGGGGATACAATGAGCAGTTCTTC. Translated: CASSPKVVAGGYNEQFF.

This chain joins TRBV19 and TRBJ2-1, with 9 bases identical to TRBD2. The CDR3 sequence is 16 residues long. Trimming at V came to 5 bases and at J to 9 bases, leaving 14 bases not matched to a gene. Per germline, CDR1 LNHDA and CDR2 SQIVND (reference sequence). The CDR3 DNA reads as TGTGCCAGTAGTCCTCTTGGTAGCGGGAGCTTCACTGAGCAGTTCTTC. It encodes CASSPLGSGSFTEQFF.

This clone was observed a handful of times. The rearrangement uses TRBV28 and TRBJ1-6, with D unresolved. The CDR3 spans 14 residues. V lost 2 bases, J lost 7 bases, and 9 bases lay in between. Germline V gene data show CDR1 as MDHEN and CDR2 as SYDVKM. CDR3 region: CASSLPGENSPLHF. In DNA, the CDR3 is TGTGCCAGCAGTTTACCGGGAGAGAATTCACCCCTCCACTTT.

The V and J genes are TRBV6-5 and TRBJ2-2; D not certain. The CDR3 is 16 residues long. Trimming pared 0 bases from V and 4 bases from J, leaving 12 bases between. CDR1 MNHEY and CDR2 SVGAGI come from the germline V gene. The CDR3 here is CASSYSPGSFTGELFF. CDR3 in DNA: TGTGCCAGCAGTTACTCGCCAGGCAGCTTCACCGGGGAGCTGTTTTTT.

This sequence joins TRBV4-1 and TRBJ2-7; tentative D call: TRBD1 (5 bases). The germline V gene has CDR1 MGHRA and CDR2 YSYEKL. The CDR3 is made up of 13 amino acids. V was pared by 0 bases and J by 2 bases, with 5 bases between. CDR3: CASSQDRAYEQYF. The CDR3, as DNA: TGCGCCAGCAGCCAAGACAGGGCCTACGAGCAGTACTTC.

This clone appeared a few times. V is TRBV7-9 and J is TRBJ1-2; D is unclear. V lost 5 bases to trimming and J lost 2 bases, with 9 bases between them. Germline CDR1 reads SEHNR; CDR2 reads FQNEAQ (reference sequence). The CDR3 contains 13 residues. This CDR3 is CASSPTGNYGYTF. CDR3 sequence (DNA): TGTGCCAGCAGCCCGACGGGAAACTATGGCTACACCTTC.

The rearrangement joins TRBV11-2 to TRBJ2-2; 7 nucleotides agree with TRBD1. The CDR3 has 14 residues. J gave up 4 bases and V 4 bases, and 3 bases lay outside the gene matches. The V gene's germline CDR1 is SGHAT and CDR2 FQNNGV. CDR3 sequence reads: CASSSGTATGELFF. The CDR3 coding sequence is TGTGCCAGCAGCTCAGGGACAGCCACCGGGGAGCTGTTTTTT.

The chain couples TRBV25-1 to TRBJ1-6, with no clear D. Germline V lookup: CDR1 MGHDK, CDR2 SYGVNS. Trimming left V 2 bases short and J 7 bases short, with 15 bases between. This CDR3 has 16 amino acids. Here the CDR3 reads CASSEPTGSRNSPLHF. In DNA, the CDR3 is TGTGCCAGCAGTGAACCGACCGGGTCCCGAAATTCACCCCTCCACTTT.

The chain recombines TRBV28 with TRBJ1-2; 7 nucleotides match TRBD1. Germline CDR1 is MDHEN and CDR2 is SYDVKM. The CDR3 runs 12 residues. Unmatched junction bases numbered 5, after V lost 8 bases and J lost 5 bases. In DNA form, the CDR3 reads TGTGCCAGCTCACCAGGGGGGTATGGCTACACCTTC. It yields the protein CASSPGGYGYTF.

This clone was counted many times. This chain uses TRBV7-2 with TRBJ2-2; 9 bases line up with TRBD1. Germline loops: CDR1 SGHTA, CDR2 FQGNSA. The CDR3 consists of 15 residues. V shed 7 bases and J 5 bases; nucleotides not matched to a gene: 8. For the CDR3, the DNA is TGTGCCAGCACCCCTCCGGGGACAGGGACCGGGGAGCTGTTTTTT. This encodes CASTPPGTGTGELFF.

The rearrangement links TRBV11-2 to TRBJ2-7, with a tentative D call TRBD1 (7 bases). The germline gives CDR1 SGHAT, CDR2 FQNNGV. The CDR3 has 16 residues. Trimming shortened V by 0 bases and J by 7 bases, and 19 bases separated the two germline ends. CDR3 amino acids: CASSLEGWRGRNEQYF. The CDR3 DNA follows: TGTGCCAGCAGCTTAGAAGGGTGGAGGGGGCGGAATGAGCAGTACTTC.

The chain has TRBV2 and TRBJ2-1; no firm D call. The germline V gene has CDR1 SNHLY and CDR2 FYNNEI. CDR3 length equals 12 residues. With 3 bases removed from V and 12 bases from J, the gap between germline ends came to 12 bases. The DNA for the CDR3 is TGTGCCAGCAGTGATCTGTACAGACCGCAGTTCTTC. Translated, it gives CASSDLYRPQFF.

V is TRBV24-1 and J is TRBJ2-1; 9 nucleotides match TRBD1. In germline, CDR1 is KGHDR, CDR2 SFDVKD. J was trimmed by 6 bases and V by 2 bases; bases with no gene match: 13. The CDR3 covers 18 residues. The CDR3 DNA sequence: TGTGCCACCAGTGATTCGCTTCAAAGGGGACAGGGACTCAATGAGCAGTTCTTC. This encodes CATSDSLQRGQGLNEQFF.

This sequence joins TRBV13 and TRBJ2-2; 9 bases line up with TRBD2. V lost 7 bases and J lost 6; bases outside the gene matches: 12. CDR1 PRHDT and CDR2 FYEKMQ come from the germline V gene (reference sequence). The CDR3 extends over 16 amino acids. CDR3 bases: TGTGCCAGCACCCCCCTGGGCGGGAGGGGGCCCGGGGAGCTGTTTTTT. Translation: CASTPLGGRGPGELFF.

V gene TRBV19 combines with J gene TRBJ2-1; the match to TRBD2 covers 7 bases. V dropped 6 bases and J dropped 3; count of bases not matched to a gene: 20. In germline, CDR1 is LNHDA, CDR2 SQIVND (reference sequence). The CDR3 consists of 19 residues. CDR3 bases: TGTGCCAGTAGCGGTCAGGGCCGGGAGGCTTCCGTGTACTACAATGAGCAGTTCTTC. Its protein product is CASSGQGREASVYYNEQFF.

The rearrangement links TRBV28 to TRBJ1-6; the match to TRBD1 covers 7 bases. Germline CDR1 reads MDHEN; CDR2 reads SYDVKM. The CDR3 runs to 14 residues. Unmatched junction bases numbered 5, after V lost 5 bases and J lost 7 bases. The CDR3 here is CASSPGQANSPLHF. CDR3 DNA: TGTGCCAGCAGTCCAGGACAGGCCAATTCACCCCTCCACTTT. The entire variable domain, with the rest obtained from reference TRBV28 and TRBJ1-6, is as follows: DVKVTQSSRYLVKRTGEKVFLECVQDMDHENMFWYRQDPGLGLRLIYFSYDVKMKEKGDIPEGYSVSREKKERFSLILESASTNQTSMYLCASSPGQANSPLHFGNGTRLTVT.

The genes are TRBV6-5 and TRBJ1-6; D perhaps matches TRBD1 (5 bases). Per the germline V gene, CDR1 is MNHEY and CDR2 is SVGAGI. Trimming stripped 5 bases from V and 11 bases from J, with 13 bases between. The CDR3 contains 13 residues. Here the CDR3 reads CASSTQGGTPLHF. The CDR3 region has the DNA TGTGCCAGCAGTACTCAGGGTGGTACACCCCTCCACTTT.

CDR3 bases: TGTCCCTGGGTAGTAGGGGGTTACAATGAGCAGTTCTTC. Translated, it gives CPWVVGGYNEQFF. This rearrangement joins TRBV3-1 (or the pseudogene TRBV3-2) to TRBJ2-1; weak D call: TRBD1 (6 bases). Germline V lookup: CDR1 LGHDT, CDR2 YNNKEL (reference sequence). The length of the CDR3 is 13 residues.